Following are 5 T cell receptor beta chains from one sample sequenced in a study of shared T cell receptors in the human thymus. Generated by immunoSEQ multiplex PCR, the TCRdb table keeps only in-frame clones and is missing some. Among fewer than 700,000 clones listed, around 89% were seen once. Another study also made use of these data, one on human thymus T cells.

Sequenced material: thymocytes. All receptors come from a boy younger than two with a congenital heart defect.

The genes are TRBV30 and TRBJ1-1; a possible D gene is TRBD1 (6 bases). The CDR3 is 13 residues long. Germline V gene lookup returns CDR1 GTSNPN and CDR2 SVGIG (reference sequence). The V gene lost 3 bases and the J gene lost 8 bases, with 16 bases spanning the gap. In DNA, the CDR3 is TGTGCCTGGAGCCTCCCCGGGGGGGCAGAAGCTTTCTTT. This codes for CAWSLPGGAEAFF.

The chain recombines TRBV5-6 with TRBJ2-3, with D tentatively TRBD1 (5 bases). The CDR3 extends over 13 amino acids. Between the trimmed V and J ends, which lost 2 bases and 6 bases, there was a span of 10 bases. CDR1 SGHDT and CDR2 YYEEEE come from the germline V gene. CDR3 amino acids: CASSFSWGDTQYF. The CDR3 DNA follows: TGTGCCAGCAGCTTTAGTTGGGGCGATACGCAGTATTTT.

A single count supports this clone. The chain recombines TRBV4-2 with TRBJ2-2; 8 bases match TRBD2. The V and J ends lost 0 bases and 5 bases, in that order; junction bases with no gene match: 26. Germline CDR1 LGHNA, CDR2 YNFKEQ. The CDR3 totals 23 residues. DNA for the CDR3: TGTGCCAGCAGCCAAGATCGACACCGAGCCGGGACTAGTACCCAGTTCTTTACCGGGGAGCTGTTTTTT. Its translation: CASSQDRHRAGTSTQFFTGELFF.

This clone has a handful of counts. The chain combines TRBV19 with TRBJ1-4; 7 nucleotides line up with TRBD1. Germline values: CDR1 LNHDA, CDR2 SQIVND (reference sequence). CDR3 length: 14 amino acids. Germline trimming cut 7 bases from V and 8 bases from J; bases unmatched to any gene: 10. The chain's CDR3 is CASKKTGTSEKLFF. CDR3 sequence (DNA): TGTGCCAGTAAGAAGACAGGGACGAGCGAAAAACTGTTTTTT.

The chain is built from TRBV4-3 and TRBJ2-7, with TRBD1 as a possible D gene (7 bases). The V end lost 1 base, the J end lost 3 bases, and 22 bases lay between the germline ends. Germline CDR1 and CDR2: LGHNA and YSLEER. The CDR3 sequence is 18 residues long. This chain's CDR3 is CASSQVPDPGGGGYEQYF. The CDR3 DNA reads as TGCGCCAGCAGCCAAGTCCCGGACCCAGGGGGAGGTGGCTACGAGCAGTACTTC.